This T cell receptor beta chain appears in the sequencing data of a study of T cell changes during pregnancy in multiple sclerosis. Clones were sequenced by immunoSEQ multiplex PCR, and TCRdb holds only the in-frame ones, with some missing. The data contain about 30,000 clones, roughly 87% of them singletons. The V end was cut by 7 bases, the J end by 3 bases, with 10 bases between. CDR1 MNHEY and CDR2 SVGAGI come from the germline V gene. The length of the CDR3 is 12 residues. The sequence came from a female donor with multiple sclerosis, enrolled in a pregnancy study. The V gene is TRBV6-5, the J gene TRBJ2-7, with a weak D call TRBD2 (6 bases). The sequencing used CD8+ T cells from peripheral blood mononuclear cells, collected in the second trimester of pregnancy. CDR3 sequence reads: CASTGTYYEQYF. Here the CDR3 DNA reads TGTGCCAGCACCGGGACTTACTACGAGCAGTACTTC.